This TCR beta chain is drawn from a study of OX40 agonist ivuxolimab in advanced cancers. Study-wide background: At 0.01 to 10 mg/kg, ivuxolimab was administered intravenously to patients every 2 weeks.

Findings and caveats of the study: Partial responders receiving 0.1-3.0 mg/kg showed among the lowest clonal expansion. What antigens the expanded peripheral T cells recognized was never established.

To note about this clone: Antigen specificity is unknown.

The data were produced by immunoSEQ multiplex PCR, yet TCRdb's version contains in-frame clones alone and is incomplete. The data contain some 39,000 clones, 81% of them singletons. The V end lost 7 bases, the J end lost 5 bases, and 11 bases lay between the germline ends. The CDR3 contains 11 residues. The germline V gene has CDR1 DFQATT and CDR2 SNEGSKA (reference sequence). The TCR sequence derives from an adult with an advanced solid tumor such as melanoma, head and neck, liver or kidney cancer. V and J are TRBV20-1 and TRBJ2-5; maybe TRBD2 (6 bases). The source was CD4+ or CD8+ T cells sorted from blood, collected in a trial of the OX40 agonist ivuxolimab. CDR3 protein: CSGGVRETQYF. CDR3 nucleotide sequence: TGCAGTGGGGGGGTGCGGGAGACCCAGTACTTC.